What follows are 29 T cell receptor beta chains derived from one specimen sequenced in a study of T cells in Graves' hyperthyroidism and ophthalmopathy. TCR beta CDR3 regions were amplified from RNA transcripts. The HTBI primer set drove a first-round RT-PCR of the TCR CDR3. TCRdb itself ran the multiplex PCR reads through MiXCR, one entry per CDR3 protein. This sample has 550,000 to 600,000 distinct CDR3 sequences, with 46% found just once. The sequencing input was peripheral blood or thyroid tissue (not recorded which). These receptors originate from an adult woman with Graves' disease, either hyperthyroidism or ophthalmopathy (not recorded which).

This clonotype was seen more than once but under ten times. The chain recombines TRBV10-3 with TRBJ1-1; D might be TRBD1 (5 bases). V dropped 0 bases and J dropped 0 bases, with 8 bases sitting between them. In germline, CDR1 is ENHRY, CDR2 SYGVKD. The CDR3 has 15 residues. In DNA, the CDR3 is TGTGCCATCAGTGAGTCGCGGGGGATGAACACTGAAGCTTTCTTT. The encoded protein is CAISESRGMNTEAFF.

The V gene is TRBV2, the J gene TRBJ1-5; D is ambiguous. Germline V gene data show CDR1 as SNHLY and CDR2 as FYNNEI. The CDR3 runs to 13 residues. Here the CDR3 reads CARVTGNDQPQHF. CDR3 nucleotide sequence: TGTGCTAGAGTTACGGGGAACGATCAGCCCCAGCATTTT. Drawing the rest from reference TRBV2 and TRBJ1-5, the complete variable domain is EPEVTQTPSHQVTQMGQEVILRCVPISNHLYFYWYRQILGQKVEFLVSFYNNEISEKSEIFDDQFSVERPDGSNFTLKIRSTKLEDSAMYFCARVTGNDQPQHFGDGTRLSIL.

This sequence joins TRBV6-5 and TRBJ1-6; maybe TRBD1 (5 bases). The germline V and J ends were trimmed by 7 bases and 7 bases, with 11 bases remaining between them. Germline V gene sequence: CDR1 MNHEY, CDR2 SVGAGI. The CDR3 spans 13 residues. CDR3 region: CASKRTPNSPLHF. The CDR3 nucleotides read TGTGCCAGCAAACGGACACCGAATTCACCCCTCCACTTT.

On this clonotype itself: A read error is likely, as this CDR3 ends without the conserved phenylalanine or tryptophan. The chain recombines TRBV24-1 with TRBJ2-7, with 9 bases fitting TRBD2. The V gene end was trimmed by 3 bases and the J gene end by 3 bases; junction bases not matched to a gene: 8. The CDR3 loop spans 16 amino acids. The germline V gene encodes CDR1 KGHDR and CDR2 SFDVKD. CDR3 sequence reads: CATSDARLAEFYEQYL. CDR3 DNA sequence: TGTGCCACCAGTGATGCGCGACTAGCGGAATTCTACGAGCAGTACCTC.

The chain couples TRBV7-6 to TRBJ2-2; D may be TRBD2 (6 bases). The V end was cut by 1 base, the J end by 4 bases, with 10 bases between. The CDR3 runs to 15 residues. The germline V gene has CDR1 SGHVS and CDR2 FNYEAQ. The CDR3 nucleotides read TGTGCCAGCAGCTTAGAGGGACTTATCACCGGGGAGCTGTTTTTT. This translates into CASSLEGLITGELFF. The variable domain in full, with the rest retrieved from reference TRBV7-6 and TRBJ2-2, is GAGVSQSPRYKVTKRGQDVALRCDPISGHVSLYWYRQALGQGPEFLTYFNYEAQQDKSGLPNDRFSAERPEGSISTLTIQRTEQRDSAMYRCASSLEGLITGELFFGEGSRLTVL.

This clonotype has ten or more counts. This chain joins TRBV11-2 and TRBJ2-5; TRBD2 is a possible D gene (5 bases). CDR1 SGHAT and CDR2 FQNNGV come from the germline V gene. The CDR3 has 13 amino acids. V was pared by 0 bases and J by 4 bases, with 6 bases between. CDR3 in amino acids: CASSLERAETQYF. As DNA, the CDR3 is TGTGCCAGCAGCTTAGAGAGGGCAGAGACCCAGTACTTC. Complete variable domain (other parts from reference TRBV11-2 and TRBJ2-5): EAGVAQSPRYKIIEKRQSVAFWCNPISGHATLYWYQQILGQGPKLLIQFQNNGVVDDSQLPKDRFSAERLKGVDSTLKIQPAKLEDSAVYLCASSLERAETQYFGPGTRLLVL.

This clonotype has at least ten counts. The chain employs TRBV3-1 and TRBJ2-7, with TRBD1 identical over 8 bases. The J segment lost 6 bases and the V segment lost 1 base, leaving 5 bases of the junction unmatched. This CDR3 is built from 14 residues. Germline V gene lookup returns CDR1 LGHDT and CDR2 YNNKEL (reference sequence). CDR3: CASSQVFQGAEQYF. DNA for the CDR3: TGTGCCAGCAGCCAAGTATTCCAGGGGGCCGAGCAGTACTTC.

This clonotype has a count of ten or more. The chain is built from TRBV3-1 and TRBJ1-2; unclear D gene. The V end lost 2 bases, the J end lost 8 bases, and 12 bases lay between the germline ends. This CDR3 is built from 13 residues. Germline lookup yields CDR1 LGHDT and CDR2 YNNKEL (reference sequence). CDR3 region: CASSQLATGGYTF. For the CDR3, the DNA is TGTGCCAGCAGCCAACTCGCCACGGGAGGCTACACCTTC. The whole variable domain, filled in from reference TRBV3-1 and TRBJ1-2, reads DTAVSQTPKYLVTQMGNDKSIKCEQNLGHDTMYWYKQDSKKFLKIMFSYNNKELIINETVPNRFSPKSPDKAHLNLHINSLELGDSAVYFCASSQLATGGYTFGSGTRLTVV.

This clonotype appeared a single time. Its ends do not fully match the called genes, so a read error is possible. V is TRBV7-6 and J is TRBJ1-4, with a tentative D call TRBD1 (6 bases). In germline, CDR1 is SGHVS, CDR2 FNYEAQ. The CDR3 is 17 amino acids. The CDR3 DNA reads TGTGCCAGCAGCTTAGATAGTTTACGACAGGCCAATGAAAAACTGTGTTTT. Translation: CASSLDSLRQANEKLCF.

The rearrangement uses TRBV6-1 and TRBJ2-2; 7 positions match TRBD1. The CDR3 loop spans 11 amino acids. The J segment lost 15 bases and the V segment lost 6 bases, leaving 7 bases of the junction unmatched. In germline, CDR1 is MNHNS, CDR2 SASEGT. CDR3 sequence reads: CASRDGQAVFF. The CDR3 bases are TGTGCCAGCAGGGATGGACAGGCGGTGTTTTTT.

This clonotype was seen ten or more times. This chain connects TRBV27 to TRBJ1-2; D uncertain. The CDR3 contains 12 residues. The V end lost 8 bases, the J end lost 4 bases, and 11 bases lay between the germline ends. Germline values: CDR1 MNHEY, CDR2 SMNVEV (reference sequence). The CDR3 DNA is TGTGCCAGCGGTCATCCTCGCTATGGCTACACCTTC. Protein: CASGHPRYGYTF.

The CDR3 DNA follows: TGTGCCAGCAGTGGTATTCTGGACAGGACCACAGATACGCAGTATTTT. Translating it yields CASSGILDRTTDTQYF. The rearrangement joins TRBV25-1 to TRBJ2-3; 7 bases are a match to TRBD1. J gave up 2 bases and V 4 bases, and 9 bases lay outside the gene matches. Per germline, CDR1 MGHDK and CDR2 SYGVNS. This CDR3 region has 16 residues.

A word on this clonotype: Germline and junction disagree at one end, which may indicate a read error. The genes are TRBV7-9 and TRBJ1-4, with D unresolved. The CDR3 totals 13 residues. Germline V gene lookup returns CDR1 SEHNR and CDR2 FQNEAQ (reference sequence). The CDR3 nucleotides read TGTGCCAGCAGATTAGCGGGAGGTGAAAAACTGTTTTTT. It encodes CASRLAGGEKLFF.

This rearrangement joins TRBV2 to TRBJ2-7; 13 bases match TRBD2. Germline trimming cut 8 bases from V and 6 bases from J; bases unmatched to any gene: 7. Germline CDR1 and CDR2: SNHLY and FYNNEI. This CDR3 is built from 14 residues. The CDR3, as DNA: TGTGCCAGCGCCGGACTAGCGGGAGCCGTCGAGCAGTACTTC. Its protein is CASAGLAGAVEQYF.

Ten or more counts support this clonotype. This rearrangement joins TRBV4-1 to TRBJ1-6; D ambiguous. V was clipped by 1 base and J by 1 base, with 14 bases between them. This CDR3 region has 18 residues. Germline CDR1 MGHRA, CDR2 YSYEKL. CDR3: CASSQAGPNLSYNSPLHF. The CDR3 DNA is TGCGCCAGCAGCCAAGCGGGTCCCAATCTGTCCTATAATTCACCCCTCCACTTT.

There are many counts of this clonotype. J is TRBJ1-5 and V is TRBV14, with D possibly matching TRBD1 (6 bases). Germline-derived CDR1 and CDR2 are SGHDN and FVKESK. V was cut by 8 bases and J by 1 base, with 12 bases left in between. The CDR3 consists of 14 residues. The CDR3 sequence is CASYRVPSNQPQHF. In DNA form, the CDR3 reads TGTGCCAGCTACAGGGTACCCAGCAATCAGCCCCAGCATTTT.

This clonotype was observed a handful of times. CDR3 sequence reads: CASSPDTSNQPQHF. The DNA of the CDR3 is TGTGCCAGCTCACCGGACACGAGCAATCAGCCCCAGCATTTT. The chain links TRBV18 to TRBJ1-5; TRBD1 is a possible D gene (5 bases). V was cut by 3 bases and J by 1 base, with 7 bases left in between. CDR1 is KGHSH, CDR2 LQKENI, per germline. The CDR3 runs to 14 residues.

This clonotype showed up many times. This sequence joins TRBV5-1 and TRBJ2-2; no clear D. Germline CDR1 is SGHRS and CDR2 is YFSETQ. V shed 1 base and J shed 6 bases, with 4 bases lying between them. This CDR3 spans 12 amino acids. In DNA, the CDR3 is TGCGCCAGCAGCTTGACGGCCGGGGAGCTGTTTTTT. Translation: CASSLTAGELFF.

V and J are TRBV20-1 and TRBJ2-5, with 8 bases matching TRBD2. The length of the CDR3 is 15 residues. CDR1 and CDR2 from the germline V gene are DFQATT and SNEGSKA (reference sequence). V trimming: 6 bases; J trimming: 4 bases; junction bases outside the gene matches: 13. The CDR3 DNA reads TGCAGTGCCATCTCGGCTAGCGGGCTTAGAGAGACCCAGTACTTC. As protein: CSAISASGLRETQYF.

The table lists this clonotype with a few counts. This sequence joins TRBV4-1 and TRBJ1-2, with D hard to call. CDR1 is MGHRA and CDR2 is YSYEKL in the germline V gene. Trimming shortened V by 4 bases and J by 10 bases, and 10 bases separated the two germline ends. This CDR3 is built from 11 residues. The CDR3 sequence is CASSRDLIYTF. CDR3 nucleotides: TGCGCCAGCAGCCGAGATCTAATCTACACCTTC.

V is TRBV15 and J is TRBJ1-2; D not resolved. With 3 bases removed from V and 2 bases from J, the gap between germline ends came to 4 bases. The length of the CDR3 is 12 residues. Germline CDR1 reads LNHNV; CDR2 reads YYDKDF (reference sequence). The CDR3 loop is CATSRENYGYTF. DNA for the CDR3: TGTGCCACCAGCAGGGAGAACTATGGCTACACCTTC.

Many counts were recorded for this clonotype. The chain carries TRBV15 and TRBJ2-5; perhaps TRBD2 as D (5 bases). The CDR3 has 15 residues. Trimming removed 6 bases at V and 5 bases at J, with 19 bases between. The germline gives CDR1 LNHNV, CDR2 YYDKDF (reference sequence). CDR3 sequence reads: CATSPALVGEETQYF. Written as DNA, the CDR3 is TGTGCCACCAGTCCTGCCCTAGTGGGAGAGGAGACCCAGTACTTC.

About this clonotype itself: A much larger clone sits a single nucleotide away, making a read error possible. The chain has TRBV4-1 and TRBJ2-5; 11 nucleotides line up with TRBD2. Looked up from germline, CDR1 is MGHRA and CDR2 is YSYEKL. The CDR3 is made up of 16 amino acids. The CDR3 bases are TGCGCCAGCAGCCTTTATAGCGGGAGGGCCAAAGAGGCCCAGTACTTC. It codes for CASSLYSGRAKEAQYF.

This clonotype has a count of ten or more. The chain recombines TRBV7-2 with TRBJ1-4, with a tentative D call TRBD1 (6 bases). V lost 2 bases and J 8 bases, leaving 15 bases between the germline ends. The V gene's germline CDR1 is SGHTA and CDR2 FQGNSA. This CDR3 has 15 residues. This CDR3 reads CASSLNPGQQEKLFF. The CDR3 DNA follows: TGTGCCAGCAGCTTAAACCCCGGACAGCAGGAAAAACTGTTTTTT.

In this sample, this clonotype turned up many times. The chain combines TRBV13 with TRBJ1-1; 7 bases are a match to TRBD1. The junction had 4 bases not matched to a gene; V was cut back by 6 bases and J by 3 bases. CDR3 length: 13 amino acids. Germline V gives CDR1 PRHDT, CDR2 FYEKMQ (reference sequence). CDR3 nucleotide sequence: TGTGCCAGCAGACAGGGGTCACACACTGAAGCTTTCTTT. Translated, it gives CASRQGSHTEAFF.

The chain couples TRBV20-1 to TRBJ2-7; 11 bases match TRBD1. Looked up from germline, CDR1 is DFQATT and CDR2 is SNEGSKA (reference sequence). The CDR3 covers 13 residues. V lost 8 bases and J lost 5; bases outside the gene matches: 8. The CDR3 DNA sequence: TGCAGTTCGAAGGGGGGACAGGGGGACGAGCAGTACTTC. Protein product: CSSKGGQGDEQYF.

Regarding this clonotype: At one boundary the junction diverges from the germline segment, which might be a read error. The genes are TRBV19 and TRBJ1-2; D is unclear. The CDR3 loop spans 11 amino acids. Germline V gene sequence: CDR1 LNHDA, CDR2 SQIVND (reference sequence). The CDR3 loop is CASSILGIHTF. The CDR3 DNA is TGTGCCAGCAGTATCTTGGGTATCCACACCTTC.

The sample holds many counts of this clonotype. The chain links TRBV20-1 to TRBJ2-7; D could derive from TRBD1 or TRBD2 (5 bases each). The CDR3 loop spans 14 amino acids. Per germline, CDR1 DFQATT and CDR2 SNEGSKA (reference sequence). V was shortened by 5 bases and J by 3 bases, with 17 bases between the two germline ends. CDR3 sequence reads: CSAQPGTGYYEQYF. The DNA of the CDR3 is TGCAGTGCTCAGCCCGGGACGGGATACTACGAGCAGTACTTC.

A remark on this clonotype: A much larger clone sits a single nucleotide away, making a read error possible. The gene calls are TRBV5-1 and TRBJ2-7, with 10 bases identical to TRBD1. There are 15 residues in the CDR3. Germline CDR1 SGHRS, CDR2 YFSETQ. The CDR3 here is CASSHIDRGLDEHYF. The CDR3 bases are TGCGCCAGCAGCCACATAGACAGGGGGCTTGACGAGCACTACTTC. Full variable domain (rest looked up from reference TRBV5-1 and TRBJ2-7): KAGVTQTPRYLIKTRGQQVTLSCSPISGHRSVSWYQQTPGQGLQFLFEYFSETQRNKGNFPGRFSGRQFSNSRSEMNVSTLELGDSALYLCASSHIDRGLDEHYFGPGTRLTVT.